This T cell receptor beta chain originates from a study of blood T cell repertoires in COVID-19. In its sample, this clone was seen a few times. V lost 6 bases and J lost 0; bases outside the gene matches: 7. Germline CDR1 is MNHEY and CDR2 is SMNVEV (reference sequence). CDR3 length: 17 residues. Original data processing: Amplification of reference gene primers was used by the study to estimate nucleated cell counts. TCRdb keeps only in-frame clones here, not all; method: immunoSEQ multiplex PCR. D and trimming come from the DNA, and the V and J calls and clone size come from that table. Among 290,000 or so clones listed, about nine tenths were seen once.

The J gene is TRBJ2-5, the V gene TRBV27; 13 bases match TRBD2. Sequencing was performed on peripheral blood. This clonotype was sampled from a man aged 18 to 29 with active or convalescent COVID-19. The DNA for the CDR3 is TGTGCCAGCAGCCAGACTAGCGGGGGGTGGTACCAAGAGACCCAGTACTTC. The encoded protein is CASSQTSGGWYQETQYF.